The 20 T cell receptor beta chains below all came from one sample that was sequenced in a study of shared clonotypes between healthy human individuals. Sequenced by immunoSEQ multiplex PCR; TCRdb stores in-frame clones only, minus some. Of approximately 400,000 clones in the sample, around 96% are singletons; the top ten hold 0.32%. Source material: memory CD8+ T cells sorted from blood. Noted subset: CD45RO+ cells pooled with CCR7-negative TemRA cells. The receptors were gathered from a man aged 25 to 45 in good health.

This chain uses TRBV4-2 with TRBJ2-4; 7 bases match TRBD2. Germline V gives CDR1 LGHNA, CDR2 YNFKEQ. The V and J ends lost 0 bases and 9 bases, in that order; junction bases with no gene match: 5. The CDR3 is 14 amino acids. The CDR3 DNA is TGTGCCAGCAGCCAAGAACGGGAGCGGGGCATTCAGTACTTC. Translation gives CASSQERERGIQYF.

This sequence joins TRBV14 and TRBJ1-2; D is ambiguous. In germline, CDR1 is SGHDN, CDR2 FVKESK. The CDR3 is 14 residues long. The V and J ends lost 4 bases and 2 bases respectively, with 11 bases between them. The CDR3 is CASSRTLLNYGYTF. DNA of the CDR3: TGTGCCAGCAGCCGTACACTTCTGAACTATGGCTACACCTTC.

This rearrangement joins TRBV2 to TRBJ2-1, with TRBD1 matching over 9 bases. V lost 6 bases and J lost 8; bases outside the gene matches: 8. This CDR3 has 14 residues. Germline loops: CDR1 SNHLY, CDR2 FYNNEI. The chain's CDR3 is CASSPGQGPHEQFF. CDR3 in DNA: TGTGCCAGCAGCCCGGGACAGGGCCCTCATGAGCAGTTCTTC.

V and J are TRBV5-1 and TRBJ2-7; TRBD2 is a possible D gene (6 bases). V dropped 5 bases and J dropped 2 bases, with 11 bases sitting between them. From germline, CDR1 is SGHRS and CDR2 YFSETQ. The CDR3 is 13 residues long. The CDR3 nucleotides read TGCGCCAGCAGGTTAGCGGCCCCCTACGAGCAGTACTTC. The encoded protein is CASRLAAPYEQYF. Filled out from reference TRBV5-1 and TRBJ2-7, the complete variable domain reads KAGVTQTPRYLIKTRGQQVTLSCSPISGHRSVSWYQQTPGQGLQFLFEYFSETQRNKGNFPGRFSGRQFSNSRSEMNVSTLELGDSALYLCASRLAAPYEQYFGPGTRLTVT.

The rearrangement links TRBV19 to TRBJ2-3, with TRBD2 matching over 8 bases. Germline V gives CDR1 LNHDA, CDR2 SQIVND (reference sequence). This CDR3 is 16 amino acids long. The V segment lost 6 bases and the J segment 5 bases; nucleotides outside the gene matches: 13. The CDR3 is CASSPPGLVTVDTQYF. The CDR3, as DNA: TGTGCCAGTAGCCCACCGGGACTAGTTACGGTAGATACGCAGTATTTT.

The gene calls are TRBV19 and TRBJ2-7; D unclear. Trimming left V 4 bases short and J 3 bases short, with 7 bases between. Per the germline V gene, CDR1 is LNHDA and CDR2 is SQIVND (reference sequence). The CDR3 is made up of 12 amino acids. The CDR3 region is CASSTPHYEQYF. In DNA, the CDR3 is TGTGCCAGTAGTACGCCCCACTACGAGCAGTACTTC.

The V gene is TRBV6-5, the J gene TRBJ2-7; TRBD2 matches at 8 bases. The CDR3 loop spans 15 amino acids. V was clipped by 10 bases and J by 3 bases; unmatched bases: 14. Germline CDR1 and CDR2: MNHEY and SVGAGI. The CDR3 loop is CATRRLAGGGYEQYF. The CDR3 DNA reads TGTGCCACACGTCGCCTAGCGGGTGGTGGCTACGAGCAGTACTTC.

The V gene is TRBV28, the J gene TRBJ1-4; 9 bases align to TRBD1. CDR1 and CDR2 (germline): MDHEN, SYDVKM. The ends lost 6 bases at V and 8 bases at J; junction bases unmatched: 13. The CDR3 consists of 16 residues. This CDR3 is CASSTGTGPLIEKLFF. CDR3 DNA: TGTGCCAGCAGCACCGGGACAGGGCCCCTTATCGAAAAACTGTTTTTT. The whole variable domain, filled in from reference TRBV28 and TRBJ1-4, reads DVKVTQSSRYLVKRTGEKVFLECVQDMDHENMFWYRQDPGLGLRLIYFSYDVKMKEKGDIPEGYSVSREKKERFSLILESASTNQTSMYLCASSTGTGPLIEKLFFGSGTQLSVL.

The chain is built from TRBV6-6 and TRBJ2-4; 10 nucleotides line up with TRBD2. Germline assignment: CDR1 MNHNY and CDR2 SVGAGI (reference sequence). Losses at the gene ends were 6 bases for V and 1 base for J; bases not matched to a gene: 6. CDR3 length: 16 amino acids. CDR3 protein: CASRLAGDRAKNIQYF. The CDR3 DNA reads TGTGCCAGCAGGCTAGCGGGAGATAGGGCCAAAAACATTCAGTACTTC.

This sequence joins TRBV2 and TRBJ2-5, with TRBD2 matching over 8 bases. This CDR3 has 15 residues. Germline V gene sequence: CDR1 SNHLY, CDR2 FYNNEI. The junction had 11 bases not matched to a gene; V was cut back by 11 bases and J by 0 bases. The CDR3 spells CASQGPSGYQETQYF. DNA for the CDR3: TGTGCCTCCCAAGGGCCTAGCGGGTACCAAGAGACCCAGTACTTC.

V usage is TRBV28 and J usage is TRBJ2-1; either TRBD1 or TRBD2 may supply D (5 bases each). The V gene's germline CDR1 is MDHEN and CDR2 SYDVKM. This CDR3 spans 14 amino acids. V was clipped by 7 bases and J by 5 bases, with 15 bases between them. CDR3 nucleotides: TGTGCCAGCAAGAACCCAGGGAGCCACAATGAGCAGTTCTTC. Translation: CASKNPGSHNEQFF.

The chain links TRBV7-6 to TRBJ2-2; 13 positions match TRBD2. Per the germline V gene, CDR1 is SGHVS and CDR2 is FNYEAQ. This CDR3 contains 18 residues. V was pared by 6 bases and J by 0 bases, with 7 bases of the junction left unmatched. The CDR3 DNA reads TGTGCCAGCAGACCGACAGGACTAGCGGGAGCGAACACCGGGGAGCTGTTTTTT. Translation: CASRPTGLAGANTGELFF.

The chain recombines TRBV5-4 with TRBJ1-1, with 8 bases fitting TRBD1. CDR1 and CDR2 (germline): SGHNT, YYREEE (reference sequence). J gave up 1 base and V 4 bases, and 3 bases lay outside the gene matches. CDR3 length: 14 amino acids. CDR3 sequence (DNA): TGTGCCAGCAGCCCAGACAGGGGGAACACTGAAGCTTTCTTT. Its protein product is CASSPDRGNTEAFF.

The chain is built from TRBV11-3 and TRBJ1-1, with 9 positions matching TRBD1. Germline V gives CDR1 SGHNT, CDR2 YENEEA. The CDR3 loop spans 13 amino acids. After removal of 3 bases from V and 6 bases from J, the junction contained 2 bases not matched to a gene. CDR3 nucleotide sequence: TGTGCCAGCAGCTTCCGACAGGGGGCTGAAGCTTTCTTT. It encodes CASSFRQGAEAFF.

This clone was seen only once. The chain carries TRBV28 and TRBJ2-3, with D maybe TRBD2 (6 bases). The CDR3 extends over 18 amino acids. The germline V gene has CDR1 MDHEN and CDR2 SYDVKM. The ends were cut back, 6 bases at V and 1 base at J, with 23 bases in the middle. The CDR3 DNA follows: TGTGCCAGCAGCACCGGGGAGTGGGACGGGAGAGGCACAGATACGCAGTATTTT. It is translated as CASSTGEWDGRGTDTQYF. Supplemented by reference TRBV28 and TRBJ2-3, the full variable domain reads DVKVTQSSRYLVKRTGEKVFLECVQDMDHENMFWYRQDPGLGLRLIYFSYDVKMKEKGDIPEGYSVSREKKERFSLILESASTNQTSMYLCASSTGEWDGRGTDTQYFGPGTRLTVL.

The chain couples TRBV27 to TRBJ1-5; the D gene is possibly TRBD1 (5 bases). Trimming left V 7 bases short and J 0 bases short, with 10 bases between. Germline loops: CDR1 MNHEY, CDR2 SMNVEV (reference sequence). The length of the CDR3 is 14 residues. The CDR3 nucleotides read TGTGCCAGCAAACAGGTCTATAGCAATCAGCCCCAGCATTTT. It is translated as CASKQVYSNQPQHF.

The genes are TRBV7-9 and TRBJ2-1; no reliable D call. This CDR3 comprises 12 residues. CDR1 SEHNR and CDR2 FQNEAQ come from the germline V gene (reference sequence). Trimming left V 3 bases short and J 4 bases short, with 4 bases between. CDR3 region: CASSFPYNEQFF. For the CDR3, the DNA is TGTGCCAGCAGCTTCCCTTACAATGAGCAGTTCTTC.

The chain uses TRBV5-1 and TRBJ1-4; no reliable D call. Germline V gene data show CDR1 as SGHRS and CDR2 as YFSETQ. Between the trimmed V and J ends, which lost 3 bases and 8 bases, there was a span of 11 bases. The CDR3 has 13 residues. CDR3 amino acids: CASSSNRGEKLFF. The CDR3 nucleotides are TGCGCCAGCAGCTCCAACCGAGGCGAAAAACTGTTTTTT.

Concerning this clone: One junction end disagrees with the germline gene, perhaps due to a read error. V usage is TRBV7-7 and J usage is TRBJ2-5; 7 bases match TRBD1. CDR3 length equals 18 residues. Germline loops: CDR1 SSHAT, CDR2 FNYEAQ (reference sequence). CDR3 nucleotide sequence: TGTGCTAGCAGCCCGGACAGGAAGAGGAGAGGGCTGCGGGAGACCCAGTACTTC. Amino acid sequence: CASSPDRKRRGLRETQYF.

The J gene is TRBJ1-2, the V gene TRBV28, with D uncertain. Per the germline V gene, CDR1 is MDHEN and CDR2 is SYDVKM. Trimming took 6 bases from V and 5 from J, leaving 19 bases between them. The CDR3 covers 15 residues. CDR3 region: CASRPDPIFTYGYTF. The CDR3 nucleotides read TGTGCCAGCAGGCCGGACCCCATTTTTACATATGGCTACACCTTC.